The next 20 T cell receptor beta chains were all read from a single sample in a study of blood T cell repertoires in COVID-19 (TCRdb year 2020). Library preparation employed the immunoSEQ multiplex PCR assay. TCRdb limited this immuneACCESS table to in-frame rearrangements with V and J called. A share of clones is missing; checked studies link under half to unresolved V genes, and the rest is unexplained. This sample lists about 250,000 clones; roughly 89% were detected once. The ten most abundant clones make up roughly 0.8% of the sample. Input material: peripheral blood. All receptors come from a young man with acute or convalescent COVID-19.

This clone was seen only once. The rearrangement joins TRBV19 to TRBJ2-2; TRBD2 agrees at 14 bases. This CDR3 has 17 residues. The germline gives CDR1 LNHDA, CDR2 SQIVND (reference sequence). The junction had 7 bases not matched to a gene; V was cut back by 9 bases and J by 1 base. The CDR3, as DNA: TGTGCCAGCCGAGGACTAGCGGGAGGACTGAACACCGGGGAGCTGTTTTTT. The encoded protein is CASRGLAGGLNTGELFF.

This clone was counted once. The rearrangement links TRBV27 to TRBJ1-6; TRBD1 is a possible D gene (5 bases). This CDR3 is 16 amino acids long. Germline lookup yields CDR1 MNHEY and CDR2 SMNVEV (reference sequence). V lost 8 bases to trimming and J lost 4 bases, with 18 bases between them. The CDR3 sequence is CASDSLVVPYNSPLHF. The CDR3 region has the DNA TGTGCCAGCGACAGTTTAGTGGTCCCTTATAATTCACCCCTCCACTTT.

The chain carries TRBV27 and TRBJ1-2, with 7 bases aligning to TRBD1. The V and J ends lost 2 bases and 7 bases, in that order; junction bases with no gene match: 7. This CDR3 has 14 residues. Germline CDR1 is MNHEY and CDR2 is SMNVEV (reference sequence). The CDR3 region has the DNA TGTGCCAGCAGTTTAGGATCAGGGGGATTTGGCTACACCTTC. It yields the protein CASSLGSGGFGYTF.

V usage is TRBV19 and J usage is TRBJ2-7; D perhaps matches TRBD2 (6 bases). Germline assignment: CDR1 LNHDA and CDR2 SQIVND (reference sequence). This CDR3 region has 14 residues. Trimming left V 6 bases short and J 0 bases short, with 12 bases between. Written as DNA, the CDR3 is TGTGCCAGTAGCCGGCTGGGGGGCTCCTACGAGCAGTACTTC. Protein product: CASSRLGGSYEQYF.

The chain joins TRBV5-1 to TRBJ1-2; tentative D call: TRBD1 (6 bases). The V gene's germline CDR1 is SGHRS and CDR2 YFSETQ. V shed 2 bases and J shed 2 bases, with 13 bases lying between them. CDR3 length: 15 amino acids. For the CDR3, the DNA is TGCGCCAGCAGCTTAGGGGACAACGGGAACTATGGCTACACCTTC. It translates to CASSLGDNGNYGYTF. The entire variable domain, with the rest obtained from reference TRBV5-1 and TRBJ1-2, is as follows: KAGVTQTPRYLIKTRGQQVTLSCSPISGHRSVSWYQQTPGQGLQFLFEYFSETQRNKGNFPGRFSGRQFSNSRSEMNVSTLELGDSALYLCASSLGDNGNYGYTFGSGTRLTVV.

V usage is TRBV19 and J usage is TRBJ1-3, with a weak D call TRBD1 (5 bases). The CDR3 spans 14 residues. Deletions cut 6 bases from V and 0 bases from J, with 9 bases between. Germline lookup yields CDR1 LNHDA and CDR2 SQIVND (reference sequence). This CDR3 reads CASRGGSSGNTIYF. CDR3 nucleotide sequence: TGTGCCAGTAGGGGGGGGAGCTCTGGAAACACCATATATTTT.

This rearrangement joins TRBV9 to TRBJ1-2, with 8 bases fitting TRBD1. CDR1 is SGDLS and CDR2 is YYNGEE in the germline V gene. Trimming took 1 base from V and 5 from J; bases not matched to a gene: 4. This CDR3 contains 14 residues. The CDR3 nucleotides read TGTGCCAGCAGCGTATTGGGACAGGCTTATGGCTACACCTTC. Encoded protein: CASSVLGQAYGYTF. Based on the CDR3 plus reference TRBV9 and TRBJ1-2, the full variable domain is DSGVTQTPKHLITATGQRVTLRCSPRSGDLSVYWYQQSLDQGLQFLIQYYNGEERAKGNILERFSAQQFPDLHSELNLSSLELGDSALYFCASSVLGQAYGYTFGSGTRLTVV.

This clone has a single count. The chain has TRBV30 and TRBJ1-1; D possibly corresponds to TRBD1 (6 bases). The CDR3 covers 14 residues. In germline, CDR1 is GTSNPN, CDR2 SVGIG (reference sequence). Trimming shortened V by 2 bases and J by 5 bases, and 15 bases separated the two germline ends. The CDR3 reads CAWSWGRSGTEAFF. The CDR3 nucleotides read TGTGCCTGGAGTTGGGGGCGGTCGGGGACTGAAGCTTTCTTT.

V and J are TRBV19 and TRBJ2-3, with a possible D match to TRBD1 (6 bases). CDR1 is LNHDA and CDR2 is SQIVND in the germline V gene (reference sequence). The CDR3 is made up of 17 amino acids. The germline V and J ends were trimmed by 3 bases and 1 base, with 17 bases remaining between them. The CDR3 here is CASSILGAAVGTDTQYF. The CDR3 region has the DNA TGTGCCAGTAGTATCCTGGGGGCTGCAGTAGGCACAGATACGCAGTATTTT.

The rearrangement uses TRBV28 and TRBJ2-7; D possibly corresponds to TRBD2 (5 bases). The CDR3 runs to 14 residues. Deletions cut 0 bases from V and 7 bases from J, with 13 bases between. Germline values: CDR1 MDHEN, CDR2 SYDVKM. CDR3: CASSLWGELREQYF. CDR3 sequence (DNA): TGTGCCAGCAGTTTATGGGGAGAACTACGTGAGCAGTACTTC.

This chain joins TRBV11-2 and TRBJ2-1; perhaps TRBD1 as D (6 bases). Between the trimmed V and J ends, which lost 5 bases and 0 bases, there was a span of 14 bases. This CDR3 region has 16 residues. Germline V CDR1 and CDR2: SGHAT, FQNNGV. CDR3 nucleotide sequence: TGTGCCAGCAGCGGCCAGGGGCTGGGCTCCTACAATGAGCAGTTCTTC. It translates to CASSGQGLGSYNEQFF. The entire variable domain, with the rest obtained from reference TRBV11-2 and TRBJ2-1, is as follows: EAGVAQSPRYKIIEKRQSVAFWCNPISGHATLYWYQQILGQGPKLLIQFQNNGVVDDSQLPKDRFSAERLKGVDSTLKIQPAKLEDSAVYLCASSGQGLGSYNEQFFGPGTRLTVL.

The chain combines TRBV6-2 or TRBV6-3 with TRBJ1-1; D is uncertain. The CDR3 consists of 13 residues. V gave up 2 bases and J gave up 3 bases, with 7 bases separating them. CDR1 and CDR2 from the germline V gene are MNHEY and SVGEGT. The CDR3 DNA reads as TGTGCCAGCAGTTACATGGGCGACACTGAAGCTTTCTTT. Its protein product is CASSYMGDTEAFF.

The chain employs TRBV5-4 and TRBJ2-7, with 8 bases lining up with TRBD1. Looked up from germline, CDR1 is SGHNT and CDR2 is YYREEE (reference sequence). The CDR3 is 14 amino acids. Trimming cost V 5 bases and J 4 bases; bases outside gene matches: 8. CDR3 amino acids: CASRKTGQGYEQYF. The CDR3 nucleotides read TGTGCCAGCAGAAAAACAGGACAGGGTTACGAGCAGTACTTC.

V and J are TRBV6-5 and TRBJ1-5; D remains ambiguous. Deletions cut 7 bases from V and 6 bases from J, with 16 bases between. Per germline, CDR1 MNHEY and CDR2 SVGAGI. This CDR3 is 14 amino acids long. CDR3 sequence (DNA): TGTGCCAGCACCCCCGGGGATGGCATTCAGCCCCAGCATTTT. Amino acid sequence: CASTPGDGIQPQHF.

J is TRBJ2-1 and V is TRBV6-1; the D gene is possibly TRBD1 (6 bases). The CDR3 length is 13 residues. Per germline, CDR1 MNHNS and CDR2 SASEGT. With 2 bases removed from V and 10 bases from J, the gap between germline ends came to 12 bases. The CDR3 here is CASSESPDREQFF. DNA for the CDR3: TGTGCCAGCAGTGAATCCCCAGACAGGGAGCAGTTCTTC.

The V gene is TRBV2, the J gene TRBJ1-4; 9 bases are shared with TRBD1. After removal of 6 bases from V and 8 bases from J, the junction contained 4 bases not matched to a gene. The length of the CDR3 is 13 residues. Looked up from germline, CDR1 is SNHLY and CDR2 is FYNNEI. The CDR3 sequence is CASRGQGGEKLFF. In DNA, the CDR3 is TGTGCCAGCAGGGGACAGGGTGGCGAAAAACTGTTTTTT.

V and J are TRBV29-1 and TRBJ2-1, with 14 positions matching TRBD2. The CDR3 is 13 residues long. Losses at the gene ends were 7 bases for V and 6 bases for J; bases not matched to a gene: 2. The V gene's germline CDR1 is SQVTM and CDR2 ANQGSEA. The CDR3 nucleotides are TGCAGCGGGACTAGCGGGAGGCTCAATGAGCAGTTCTTC. Translation gives CSGTSGRLNEQFF.

The genes are TRBV18 and TRBJ2-1; 12 nucleotides align to TRBD1. With 0 bases clipped from V and 8 bases from J, the junction kept 2 bases outside the gene matches. CDR1 and CDR2 from the germline V gene are KGHSH and LQKENI. This CDR3 is built from 15 residues. This CDR3 is CASSPPGQGAHEQFF. CDR3 sequence (DNA): TGTGCCAGCTCACCACCGGGACAGGGGGCCCATGAGCAGTTCTTC.

As to this clone: Within the sample, other DNA sequences also encode this same CDR3. The chain couples TRBV4-1 to TRBJ2-7, with TRBD2 identical over 7 bases. Trimming took 4 bases from V and 4 from J; bases not matched to a gene: 7. CDR1 is MGHRA, CDR2 YSYEKL, per germline. The CDR3 is 14 amino acids. CDR3 protein: CASSPSGNGYEQYF. The CDR3 DNA reads as TGCGCCAGCAGCCCAAGCGGGAACGGGTACGAGCAGTACTTC.

The chain links TRBV6-1 to TRBJ2-1, with a tentative D call TRBD1 (5 bases). Trimming shortened V by 4 bases and J by 2 bases, and 18 bases separated the two germline ends. There are 17 residues in the CDR3. Per the germline V gene, CDR1 is MNHNS and CDR2 is SASEGT. Here the CDR3 reads CASSGRTRSPPYNEQFF. CDR3 nucleotides: TGTGCCAGCAGTGGAAGGACACGGAGTCCCCCCTACAATGAGCAGTTCTTC.